The sequence of this T cell receptor (beta chain) was determined in a study of T cells in Graves' hyperthyroidism and ophthalmopathy. Findings of the study overall: Stable hyperthyroidism was separated from ophthalmopathy by a model based on 13 V-J features. Within blood appeared most thyroid clonotypes that had expanded above 0.001. It was a median approximately 7.1 months before onset that the model predicted ophthalmopathy.

Uncontrolled infection, other autoimmune disease, pregnancy or lactation disqualified patients from enrolment. CDR1 is MGHDK, CDR2 SYGVNS, per germline. Trimming removed 6 bases from V and 4 bases from J, with 12 bases in between. The CDR3 consists of 13 residues. RNA transcripts yielded amplified TCR beta CDR3 regions. During a first-round RT-PCR of the TCR CDR3, the HTBI primer set was used. TCRdb reanalysed the multiplex PCR reads using MiXCR and keeps one entry per CDR3 protein. The sample consists of about 640,000 distinct CDR3 sequences, nearly 45% of them appearing once. This clonotype was detected only a few times. Its antigen remains unknown.

This TCR derives from an adult man with Graves' disease, either hyperthyroidism or ophthalmopathy (not recorded which). This chain connects TRBV25-1 to TRBJ1-2, with D perhaps TRBD1 (5 bases). Sample: peripheral blood or thyroid tissue (not recorded which). This CDR3 is CASSRSTGYGYTF. CDR3 coding DNA: TGTGCCAGCAGCAGGTCCACAGGCTATGGCTACACCTTC.